Given below is one T cell receptor beta chain in context. It has no known antigen specificity. Base qualities are not provided; no much larger clone lies one nucleotide away. The sample is drawn from a study of CD8 T cells in Susac syndrome (dated by TCRdb to between 2018 and 2021). At the level of the whole study: Repertoire sequencing was used to test whether CD8+ T cell activation and differentiation in Susac syndrome was antigen driven. Here is what the overall study found, with its caveats: The study acknowledged that relatively few individuals were included in the TCR sequencing and HLA analysis.

RNA was extracted using the RNeasy kit, and roughly 0.5 to 1 ug of the RNA was reverse transcribed with random hexamers. The immunoSEQ multiplex PCR assay, which covers 54 Vbeta and 13 Jbeta segments, was used to amplify TCR beta CDR3 regions. PCR amplification bias was corrected by using a synthetic template baseline for primer optimization and computational correction. The original methods were these. Reads were annotated to V, D and J genes according to IMGT and were analyzed with immunoSEQ Analyzer, with only productive sequences retained. Clonality was computed as one minus Shannon entropy normalized by log2 of the number of productive unique sequences. Public and private clones were assessed among the 100 most prevalent clones of each patient and control. Clones were defined as Susac-specific if absent from the healthy and MS cohorts, from approximately 1,100 published viral clones and from other ImmuneACCESS disease sequences. TCRdb reworked the public reads: Q25 trimming with fastp, MiXCR clone assembly, productive beta chains retained. Entries are consolidated by CDR3 protein sequence, retaining the most common genes and DNA. Clone size and V and J calls follow TCRdb, not the original study. For this sample the table gives approximately 140,000 distinct CDR3 sequences, of which roughly 96% were detected only once. Over 0.1% of the sample rests with the top ten.

Peripheral blood CD8+ and CD4+ T cells from healthy donors, Susac syndrome patients and multiple sclerosis patients were profiled using high-throughput TCR beta sequencing. The multiple sclerosis controls were treatment-naive patients who had stable or active relapsing-remitting disease and met the revised McDonald criteria. Bulk CD8+ and CD4+ T cells were purified by magnetic negative isolation, while CD8+ TEMRA cells were enriched using FACS. Blood was drawn into EDTA tubes, processed within 24 hours, and PBMCs were isolated by density gradient centrifugation. PBMCs intended for TCR sequencing were cryopreserved in liquid nitrogen and thawed later in a water bath at 37 degrees C. Purity of sorted or isolated CD4+, CD8+ and CD8+ TEMRA cells was at least 90%. The germline V gene (reference sequence) yields GTSNPN for CDR1 and SVGIG for CDR2. Clipping removes 5 bases from V and 4 bases from J, with 14 as the unmatched junction base count. From the cysteine through the phenylalanine, the CDR3 covers 16 amino acids. Kept here is only the CDR3 DNA, which spans 48 bases and is read in frame from base 1.

Sequenced: CD4+ T cells from PBMCs. The receptor comes from a human donor with multiple sclerosis. The chain is assembled from TRBV30 and TRBJ1-2; TRBD1 agrees with 9 junctional bases. The nucleotide sequence is TGTGCCTGGCACCGGGACAGGGCGGCGGAAGGCTATGGCTACACCTTC. Protein translation: CAWHRDRAAEGYGYTF.